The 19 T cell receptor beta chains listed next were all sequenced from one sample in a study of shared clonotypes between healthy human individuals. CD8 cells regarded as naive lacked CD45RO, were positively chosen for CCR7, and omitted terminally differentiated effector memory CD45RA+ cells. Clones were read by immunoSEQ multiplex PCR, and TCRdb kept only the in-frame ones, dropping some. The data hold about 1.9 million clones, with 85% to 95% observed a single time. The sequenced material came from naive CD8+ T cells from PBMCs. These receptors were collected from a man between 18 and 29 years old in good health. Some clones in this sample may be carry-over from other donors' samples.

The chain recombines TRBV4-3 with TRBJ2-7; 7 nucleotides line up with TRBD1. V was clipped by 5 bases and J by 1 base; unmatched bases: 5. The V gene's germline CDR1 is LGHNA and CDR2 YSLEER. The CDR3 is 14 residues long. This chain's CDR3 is CASSLGQDSYEQYF. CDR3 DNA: TGCGCCAGCAGCTTAGGACAGGATTCCTACGAGCAGTACTTC.

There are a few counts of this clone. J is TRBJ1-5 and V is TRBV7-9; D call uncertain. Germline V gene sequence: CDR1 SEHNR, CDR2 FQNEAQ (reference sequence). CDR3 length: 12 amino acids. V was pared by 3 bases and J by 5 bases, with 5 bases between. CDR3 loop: CASSFQDQPQHF. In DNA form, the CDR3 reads TGTGCCAGCAGCTTTCAGGATCAGCCCCAGCATTTT.

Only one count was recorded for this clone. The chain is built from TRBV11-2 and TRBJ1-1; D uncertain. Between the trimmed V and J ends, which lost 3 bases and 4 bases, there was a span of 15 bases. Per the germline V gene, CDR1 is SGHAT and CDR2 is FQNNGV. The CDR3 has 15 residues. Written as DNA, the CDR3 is TGTGCCAGCAGCTTGTTTAAAACTGGGAGCACTGAAGCTTTCTTT. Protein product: CASSLFKTGSTEAFF.

The CDR3 is CASSPSDDGYTF. The CDR3 nucleotides read TGTGCCAGCAGTCCTTCCGACGATGGCTACACCTTC. The chain has TRBV2 and TRBJ1-2, with D unresolved. CDR3 length: 12 amino acids. The germline CDR1 and CDR2 sequences are SNHLY and FYNNEI. The V gene lost 5 bases and the J gene lost 6 bases, with 10 bases spanning the gap. Full variable domain (remainder filled in from reference TRBV2 and TRBJ1-2): EPEVTQTPSHQVTQMGQEVILRCVPISNHLYFYWYRQILGQKVEFLVSFYNNEISEKSEIFDDQFSVERPDGSNFTLKIRSTKLEDSAMYFCASSPSDDGYTFGSGTRLTVV.

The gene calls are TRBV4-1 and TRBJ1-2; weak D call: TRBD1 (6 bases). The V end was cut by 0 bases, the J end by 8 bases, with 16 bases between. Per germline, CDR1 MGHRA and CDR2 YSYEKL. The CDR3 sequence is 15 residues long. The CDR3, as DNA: TGCGCCAGCAGCCAAGATTATTCGGGGGCCGGAGGCTACACCTTC. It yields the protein CASSQDYSGAGGYTF.

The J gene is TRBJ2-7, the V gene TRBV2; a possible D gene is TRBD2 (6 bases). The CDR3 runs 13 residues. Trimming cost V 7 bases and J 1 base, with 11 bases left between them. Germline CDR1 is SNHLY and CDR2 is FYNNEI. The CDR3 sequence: CASTEGASYEQYF. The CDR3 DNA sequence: TGTGCCAGCACGGAGGGCGCTTCCTACGAGCAGTACTTC.

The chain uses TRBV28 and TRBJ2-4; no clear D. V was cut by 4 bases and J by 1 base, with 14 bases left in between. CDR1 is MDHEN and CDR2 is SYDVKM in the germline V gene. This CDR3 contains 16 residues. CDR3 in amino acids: CASSSSSEHAKNIQYF. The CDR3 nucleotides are TGTGCCAGCAGTTCCTCGAGTGAACATGCCAAAAACATTCAGTACTTC.

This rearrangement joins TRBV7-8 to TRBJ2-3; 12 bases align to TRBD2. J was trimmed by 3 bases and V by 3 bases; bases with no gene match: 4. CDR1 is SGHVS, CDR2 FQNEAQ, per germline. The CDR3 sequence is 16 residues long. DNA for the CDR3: TGTGCCAGCAGCTTGACTAGCGGGAGTATGACAGATACGCAGTATTTT. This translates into CASSLTSGSMTDTQYF.

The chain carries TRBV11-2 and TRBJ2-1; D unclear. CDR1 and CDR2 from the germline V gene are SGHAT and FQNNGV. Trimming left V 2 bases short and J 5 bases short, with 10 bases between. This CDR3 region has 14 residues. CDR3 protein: CASSLFGLDNEQFF. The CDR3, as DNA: TGTGCCAGCAGCTTATTCGGGCTGGACAATGAGCAGTTCTTC.

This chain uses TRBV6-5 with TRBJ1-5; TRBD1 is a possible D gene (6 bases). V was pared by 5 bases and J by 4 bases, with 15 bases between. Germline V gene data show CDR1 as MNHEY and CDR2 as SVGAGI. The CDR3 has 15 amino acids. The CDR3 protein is CASSLTGTGNQPQHF. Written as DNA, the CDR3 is TGTGCCAGCAGTCTGACAGGAACCGGGAATCAGCCCCAGCATTTT.

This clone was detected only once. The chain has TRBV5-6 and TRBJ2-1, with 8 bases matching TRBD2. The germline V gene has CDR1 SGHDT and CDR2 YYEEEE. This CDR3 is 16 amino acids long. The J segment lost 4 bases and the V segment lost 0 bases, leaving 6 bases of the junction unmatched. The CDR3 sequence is CASSLDGRGFYNEQFF. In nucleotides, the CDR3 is TGTGCCAGCAGCTTGGACGGGAGGGGATTTTACAATGAGCAGTTCTTC.

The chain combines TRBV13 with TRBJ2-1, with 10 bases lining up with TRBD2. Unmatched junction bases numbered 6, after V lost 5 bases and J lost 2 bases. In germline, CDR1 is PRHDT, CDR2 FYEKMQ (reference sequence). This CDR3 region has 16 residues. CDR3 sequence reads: CASSLTAGGAYNEQFF. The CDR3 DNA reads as TGTGCCAGCAGCCTCACAGCGGGAGGGGCCTACAATGAGCAGTTCTTC.

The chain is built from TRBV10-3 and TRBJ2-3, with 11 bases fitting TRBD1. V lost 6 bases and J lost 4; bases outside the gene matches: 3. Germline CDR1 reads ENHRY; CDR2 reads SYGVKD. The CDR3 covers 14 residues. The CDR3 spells CAIRPGQGADTQYF. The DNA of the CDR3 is TGTGCCATCAGGCCGGGACAGGGGGCAGATACGCAGTATTTT.

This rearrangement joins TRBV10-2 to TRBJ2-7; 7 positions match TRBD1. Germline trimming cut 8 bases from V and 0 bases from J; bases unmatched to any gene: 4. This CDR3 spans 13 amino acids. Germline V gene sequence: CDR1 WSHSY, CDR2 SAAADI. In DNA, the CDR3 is TGCGCCAGCCAAAGACAGGGCTCCTACGAGCAGTACTTC. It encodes CASQRQGSYEQYF.

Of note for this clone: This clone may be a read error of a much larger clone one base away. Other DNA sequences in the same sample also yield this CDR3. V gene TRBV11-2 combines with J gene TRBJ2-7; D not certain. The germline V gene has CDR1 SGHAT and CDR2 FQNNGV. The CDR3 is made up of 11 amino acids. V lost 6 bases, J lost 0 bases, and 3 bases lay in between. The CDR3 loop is CASSSSYEQYF. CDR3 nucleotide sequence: TGTGCCAGCAGTTCCTCCTACGAGCAGTACTTC. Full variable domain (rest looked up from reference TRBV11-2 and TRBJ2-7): EAGVAQSPRYKIIEKRQSVAFWCNPISGHATLYWYQQILGQGPKLLIQFQNNGVVDDSQLPKDRFSAERLKGVDSTLKIQPAKLEDSAVYLCASSSSYEQYFGPGTRLTVT.

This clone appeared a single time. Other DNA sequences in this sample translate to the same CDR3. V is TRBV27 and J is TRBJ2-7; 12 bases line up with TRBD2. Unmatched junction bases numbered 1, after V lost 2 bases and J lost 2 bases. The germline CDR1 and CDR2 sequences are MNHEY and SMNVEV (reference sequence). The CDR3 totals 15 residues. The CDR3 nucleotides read TGTGCCAGCAGTTTAGCTAGCGGGAGGGCCTACGAGCAGTACTTC. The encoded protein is CASSLASGRAYEQYF.

The CDR3 DNA reads TGTGCCAGCAGATGGGGAATTGGGGGGGAGCAGTACTTC. It yields the protein CASRWGIGGEQYF. The chain uses TRBV27 and TRBJ2-7; D possibly corresponds to TRBD2 (6 bases). V lost 6 bases to trimming and J lost 7 bases, with 16 bases between them. The germline V gene has CDR1 MNHEY and CDR2 SMNVEV (reference sequence). The CDR3 runs 13 residues.

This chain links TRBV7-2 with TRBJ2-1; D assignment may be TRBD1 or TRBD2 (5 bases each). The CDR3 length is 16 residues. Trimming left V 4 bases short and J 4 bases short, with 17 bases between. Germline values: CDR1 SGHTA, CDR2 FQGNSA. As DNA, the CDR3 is TGTGCCAGCAGCTGGGGACCTAAAAGGGATTACAATGAGCAGTTCTTC. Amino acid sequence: CASSWGPKRDYNEQFF.

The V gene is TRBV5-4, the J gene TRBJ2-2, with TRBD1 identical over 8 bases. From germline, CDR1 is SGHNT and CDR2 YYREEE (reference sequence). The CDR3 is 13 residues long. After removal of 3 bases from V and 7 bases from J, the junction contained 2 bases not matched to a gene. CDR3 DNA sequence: TGTGCCAGCAGCTCAGGGGGCCACGGGGAGCTGTTTTTT. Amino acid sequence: CASSSGGHGELFF.